What follows are 28 T cell receptor beta chains derived from one specimen sequenced in a study of blood T cell repertoires in COVID-19. Repertoires were generated with immunoSEQ multiplex PCR, while TCRdb's copy carries only in-frame clones and drops some. The sample records roughly 320,000 clones, 90% being singletons. Input material: PBMCs or T cells enriched from blood (not recorded which). The source of these receptors is a woman in her 30s who had been exposed to COVID-19.

A few counts support this clone. The CDR3: CASTPQGYGADTQYF. CDR3 DNA: TGTGCCAGCACCCCTCAGGGCTATGGGGCAGATACGCAGTATTTT. The rearrangement links TRBV28 to TRBJ2-3; possible D gene TRBD1, 5 bases. This CDR3 has 15 amino acids. The germline V gene has CDR1 MDHEN and CDR2 SYDVKM. V was clipped by 7 bases and J by 4 bases, with 18 bases between them.

The chain has TRBV3-1 (or the pseudogene TRBV3-2) and TRBJ1-3; D gene ambiguous. V was pared by 0 bases and J by 4 bases, with 13 bases between. This CDR3 is built from 16 residues. Germline CDR1 reads LGHDT; CDR2 reads YNNKEL (reference sequence). The chain's CDR3 is CASSQEGFLLGNTIYF. The CDR3 DNA reads as TGTGCCAGCAGCCAAGAGGGCTTCCTCCTGGGAAACACCATATATTTT.

The chain joins TRBV13 to TRBJ2-1, with 10 bases fitting TRBD2. V shed 2 bases, J shed 10 bases, and the junction held 11 bases outside the gene matches. In germline, CDR1 is PRHDT, CDR2 FYEKMQ (reference sequence). The CDR3 consists of 16 residues. The CDR3 DNA is TGTGCCAGCAGCTTACGGTCACTAGCGGGACGGGAGGAGCAGTTCTTC. Encoded protein: CASSLRSLAGREEQFF.

The CDR3 protein is CASRSGGTGFTEAFF. The CDR3 coding sequence is TGTGCCAGCAGGTCCGGGGGGACAGGGTTCACTGAAGCTTTCTTT. The V and J genes are TRBV7-2 and TRBJ1-1; 9 bases are shared with TRBD1. Trimming cost V 6 bases and J 4 bases; bases outside gene matches: 9. This CDR3 is 15 amino acids long. Germline V gives CDR1 SGHTA, CDR2 FQGNSA.

The rearrangement uses TRBV24-1 and TRBJ1-2, with a possible D match to TRBD1 (6 bases). There are 13 residues in the CDR3. Trimming cost V 6 bases and J 3 bases, with 10 bases left between them. Looked up from germline, CDR1 is KGHDR and CDR2 is SFDVKD. The CDR3 region is CATSISGDYGYTF. The DNA of the CDR3 is TGTGCCACCAGTATATCAGGGGACTATGGCTACACCTTC.

In this sample, this clone turned up once. The chain has TRBV12-3 or TRBV12-4 and TRBJ1-1; D is undetermined. The CDR3 spans 13 residues. Between the trimmed V and J ends, which lost 6 bases and 4 bases, there was a span of 12 bases. Here the CDR3 reads CASSLTSGTEAFF. As DNA, the CDR3 is TGTGCCAGCAGCTTAACTTCGGGCACTGAAGCTTTCTTT.

In this sample, this clone turned up once. This chain links TRBV5-1 with TRBJ1-4; unclear D gene. V lost 4 bases and J 0 bases, leaving 10 bases between the germline ends. The CDR3 has 15 residues. Germline CDR1 SGHRS, CDR2 YFSETQ. As DNA, the CDR3 is TGCGCCAGCAGCCTGGACGTAGCAACTAATGAAAAACTGTTTTTT. It encodes CASSLDVATNEKLFF.

The chain combines TRBV4-3 with TRBJ1-2; 7 positions agree with TRBD1. The CDR3 runs to 15 residues. The germline V gene encodes CDR1 LGHNA and CDR2 YSLEER. V trimming: 1 base; J trimming: 3 bases; junction bases outside the gene matches: 5. Here the CDR3 DNA reads TGCGCCAGCAGCCAAGTAGGCAGGGGGTACTATGGCTACACCTTC. As protein: CASSQVGRGYYGYTF.

V gene TRBV14 combines with J gene TRBJ1-3, with 8 bases aligning to TRBD1. CDR3 length: 16 residues. The junction had 7 bases not matched to a gene; V was cut back by 3 bases and J by 3 bases. Germline loops: CDR1 SGHDN, CDR2 FVKESK. The CDR3 here is CASSQIDRGVGNTIYF. The CDR3 DNA sequence: TGTGCCAGCAGCCAGATCGACAGGGGTGTTGGAAACACCATATATTTT.

This clone was seen just once. The chain employs TRBV10-3 and TRBJ2-3; TRBD1 matches at 9 bases. This CDR3 has 18 residues. CDR1 is ENHRY and CDR2 is SYGVKD in the germline V gene. With V trimmed by 7 bases and J by 1 base, 15 bases remained unmatched. The CDR3 loop is CAIITGQGPPLGTDTQYF. CDR3 coding DNA: TGTGCCATCATCACGGGACAGGGTCCCCCTCTAGGCACAGATACGCAGTATTTT.

The chain employs TRBV27 and TRBJ1-3; possibly TRBD1 for D (6 bases). This CDR3 is 14 amino acids long. Per the germline V gene, CDR1 is MNHEY and CDR2 is SMNVEV (reference sequence). Trimming took off 3 bases at V and 1 base at J, with 7 bases between the two ends. In nucleotides, the CDR3 is TGTGCCAGCAGTTTGGGGGCGTCTGGAAACACCATATATTTT. This codes for CASSLGASGNTIYF.

V usage is TRBV3-1 (or the pseudogene TRBV3-2) and J usage is TRBJ1-6; D uncertain. Germline lookup yields CDR1 LGHDT and CDR2 YNNKEL (reference sequence). V lost 3 bases and J 5 bases, leaving 11 bases between the germline ends. The CDR3 loop spans 15 amino acids. The CDR3 DNA reads as TGTGCCAGCAGCCACCAGAGAGGGAATAATTCACCCCTCCACTTT. Translation gives CASSHQRGNNSPLHF.

In nucleotides, the CDR3 is TGTGCCAGCATGACTACGCTGAACACTGAAGCTTTCTTT. This gives the protein CASMTTLNTEAFF. The V call is TRBV6-5, the J call TRBJ1-1; D remains unclear. This CDR3 comprises 13 residues. The V gene lost 7 bases and the J gene lost 0 bases, with 9 bases spanning the gap. The germline gives CDR1 MNHEY, CDR2 SVGAGI.

V is TRBV30 and J is TRBJ1-1; TRBD1 matches at 8 bases. The CDR3 is 13 amino acids. V lost 4 bases and J lost 4; bases outside the gene matches: 5. CDR1 and CDR2 (germline): GTSNPN, SVGIG (reference sequence). For the CDR3, the DNA is TGTGCCTGGACTACAGGGGGGGGCACTGAAGCTTTCTTT. It translates to CAWTTGGGTEAFF.

This chain connects TRBV6-5 to TRBJ2-7; 7 bases are a match to TRBD1. The V segment lost 8 bases and the J segment 3 bases; nucleotides outside the gene matches: 4. Per the germline V gene, CDR1 is MNHEY and CDR2 is SVGAGI. The CDR3 is 12 residues long. CDR3 DNA sequence: TGTGCCAGCGGGGACAGCCTCTACGAGCAGTACTTC. Protein: CASGDSLYEQYF.

This clone was seen a single time. The V gene is TRBV12-5, the J gene TRBJ2-7; D is possibly TRBD2 (6 bases). In germline, CDR1 is LGHNT, CDR2 FRNRAP. There are 13 residues in the CDR3. Trimming removed 6 bases from V and 3 bases from J, with 12 bases in between. The CDR3, as DNA: TGTGCTAGTGGCGCCGAGGAGGGCTACGAGCAGTACTTC. It yields the protein CASGAEEGYEQYF.

The CDR3 here is CASSEGNGRGGYTF. The DNA for the CDR3 is TGTGCCAGCAGCGAGGGGAACGGGCGAGGCGGCTACACCTTC. The chain has TRBV9 and TRBJ1-2, with D maybe TRBD1 (5 bases). The CDR3 length is 14 residues. CDR1 and CDR2 (germline): SGDLS, YYNGEE. The germline V and J ends were trimmed by 3 bases and 8 bases, with 17 bases remaining between them.

The chain couples TRBV5-5 to TRBJ1-4; D gene unclear. Trimming removed 6 bases at V and 1 base at J, with 10 bases between. Germline V gene lookup returns CDR1 SGHKS and CDR2 YYEKEE (reference sequence). The CDR3 has 14 residues. In DNA, the CDR3 is TGTGCCAGCACCTATCATGGAACTAATGAAAAACTGTTTTTT. Residues: CASTYHGTNEKLFF.

The chain recombines TRBV19 with TRBJ1-5; 9 bases line up with TRBD1. CDR3 length equals 14 residues. The V segment lost 3 bases and the J segment 5 bases; nucleotides outside the gene matches: 2. Germline CDR1 LNHDA, CDR2 SQIVND (reference sequence). This CDR3 is CASSITGGDQPQHF. Written as DNA, the CDR3 is TGTGCCAGTAGTATCACAGGGGGCGATCAGCCCCAGCATTTT.

The chain recombines TRBV4-3 with TRBJ1-4; tentatively, D is TRBD1 (6 bases). This CDR3 has 16 residues. V was cut by 3 bases and J by 7 bases, with 18 bases left in between. CDR1 and CDR2 (germline): LGHNA, YSLEER. The CDR3 coding sequence is TGCGCCAGCAGCCATTACAGGGAGGGCAAGGGTGAAAAACTGTTTTTT. It translates to CASSHYREGKGEKLFF.

The chain recombines TRBV5-8 with TRBJ1-2, with no clear D. V shed 2 bases and J shed 4 bases, with 18 bases lying between them. The CDR3 is made up of 16 amino acids. The germline V gene encodes CDR1 SGHTS and CDR2 YDEGEE. CDR3 in DNA: TGTGCCAGCAGCTTTTTCGCGGAGCAGAGGAGCTATGGCTACACCTTC. Protein sequence: CASSFFAEQRSYGYTF.

The rearrangement uses TRBV7-3 and TRBJ1-2; the match to TRBD1 covers 8 bases. Germline V gives CDR1 SGHTA, CDR2 FQGTGA. The V gene end was trimmed by 2 bases and the J gene end by 1 base; junction bases not matched to a gene: 9. The CDR3 is made up of 17 amino acids. In DNA, the CDR3 is TGTGCCAGCAGCTTACCTGCTAGGGACAGGCATAACTATGGCTACACCTTC. Its protein is CASSLPARDRHNYGYTF.

This clone was seen just once. This chain links TRBV7-3 with TRBJ1-1, with a tentative D call TRBD1 (5 bases). The V gene's germline CDR1 is SGHTA and CDR2 FQGTGA. Trimming took off 5 bases at V and 6 bases at J, with 13 bases between the two ends. The CDR3 covers 13 residues. The CDR3 DNA is TGTGCCAGCAGCCCGCTCAGGGAGGCTGAAGCTTTCTTT. This codes for CASSPLREAEAFF.

The gene calls are TRBV3-1 (or the pseudogene TRBV3-2) and TRBJ2-5, with D possibly TRBD2 on 6 matching bases. The ends were cut back, 1 base at V and 1 base at J, with 13 bases in the middle. There are 16 residues in the CDR3. CDR1 LGHDT and CDR2 YNNKEL come from the germline V gene (reference sequence). The CDR3 sequence is CASSQGDGGTQETQYF. The CDR3 DNA reads as TGTGCCAGCAGCCAAGGTGACGGGGGTACCCAAGAGACCCAGTACTTC.

This clone appeared once. CDR3 in amino acids: CASRTGVYNSPLHF. CDR3 DNA sequence: TGTGCCAGCAGGACCGGGGTCTATAATTCACCCCTCCACTTT. V usage is TRBV2 and J usage is TRBJ1-6; D gene unclear. CDR3 size: 14 residues. V was shortened by 6 bases and J by 3 bases, with 9 bases between the two germline ends. Germline V gene lookup returns CDR1 SNHLY and CDR2 FYNNEI.

The chain recombines TRBV4-1 with TRBJ2-3, with 9 bases aligning to TRBD1. V shed 1 base and J 0 bases; nucleotides not matched to a gene: 11. Germline CDR1 is MGHRA and CDR2 is YSYEKL. CDR3 length: 19 amino acids. The CDR3 DNA follows: TGCGCCAGCAGCCAAGTATGGTGGGGACAGGGTACCAGCACAGATACGCAGTATTTT. Translated: CASSQVWWGQGTSTDTQYF.

This clone appeared a single time. This chain links TRBV7-9 with TRBJ1-1; D uncertain. The CDR3 loop spans 11 amino acids. The germline CDR1 and CDR2 sequences are SEHNR and FQNEAQ (reference sequence). The V gene lost 4 bases and the J gene lost 7 bases, with 7 bases spanning the gap. CDR3 bases: TGTGCCAGCAGCTCGGCGGGTGAAGCTTTCTTT. Translation: CASSSAGEAFF. The full variable domain, completed using reference TRBV7-9 and TRBJ1-1, is DTGVSQNPRHKITKRGQNVTFRCDPISEHNRLYWYRQTLGQGPEFLTYFQNEAQLEKSRLLSDRFSAERPKGSFSTLEIQRTEQGDSAMYLCASSSAGEAFFGQGTRLTVV.

V usage is TRBV4-3 and J usage is TRBJ2-6, with TRBD2 as a possible D gene (5 bases). Trimming left V 0 bases short and J 0 bases short, with 9 bases between. Germline CDR1 is LGHNA and CDR2 is YSLEER. The CDR3 totals 17 residues. The CDR3 DNA sequence: TGCGCCAGCAGCCAAGAAGGGAGAATCTCTGGGGCCAACGTCCTGACTTTC. Translating it yields CASSQEGRISGANVLTF.